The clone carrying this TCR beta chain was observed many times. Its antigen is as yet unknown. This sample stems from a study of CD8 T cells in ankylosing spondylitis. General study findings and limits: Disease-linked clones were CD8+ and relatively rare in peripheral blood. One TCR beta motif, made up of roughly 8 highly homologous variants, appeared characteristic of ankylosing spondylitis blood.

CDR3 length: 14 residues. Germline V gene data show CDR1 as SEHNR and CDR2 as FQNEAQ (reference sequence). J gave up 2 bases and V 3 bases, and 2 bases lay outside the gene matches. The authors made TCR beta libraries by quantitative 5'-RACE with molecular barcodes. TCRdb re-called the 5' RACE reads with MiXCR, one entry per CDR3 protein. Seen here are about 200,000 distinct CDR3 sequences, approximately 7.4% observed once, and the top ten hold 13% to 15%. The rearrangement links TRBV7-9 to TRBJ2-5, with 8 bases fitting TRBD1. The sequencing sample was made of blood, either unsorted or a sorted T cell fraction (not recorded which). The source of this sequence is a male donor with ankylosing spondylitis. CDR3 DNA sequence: TGTGCCAGCAGCTTCCAGGGGGCTCAAGAGACCCAGTACTTC. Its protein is CASSFQGAQETQYF.